Sequencing of this T cell receptor beta chain was carried out in a study of technical replicates of blood from a few donors. Germline V gene lookup returns CDR1 LNHNV and CDR2 YYDKDF (reference sequence). The CDR3 spans 16 residues. V dropped 1 base and J dropped 0 bases, with 13 bases sitting between them. TCRdb's copy holds only in-frame clones and misses some; the assay was immunoSEQ multiplex PCR. The data contain over 85,000 clones, 90% to 97% of them seen just once; the ten biggest clones take up 0.36%. The sample was T cells isolated from PBMCs. The sequence came from a human donor in good health. The V and J genes are TRBV15 and TRBJ2-7, with D possibly being TRBD2 (6 bases). The CDR3 DNA follows: TGTGCCACCAGCAGAGTCGGGGGACCTAGCTCCTACGAGCAGTACTTC. As protein: CATSRVGGPSSYEQYF.